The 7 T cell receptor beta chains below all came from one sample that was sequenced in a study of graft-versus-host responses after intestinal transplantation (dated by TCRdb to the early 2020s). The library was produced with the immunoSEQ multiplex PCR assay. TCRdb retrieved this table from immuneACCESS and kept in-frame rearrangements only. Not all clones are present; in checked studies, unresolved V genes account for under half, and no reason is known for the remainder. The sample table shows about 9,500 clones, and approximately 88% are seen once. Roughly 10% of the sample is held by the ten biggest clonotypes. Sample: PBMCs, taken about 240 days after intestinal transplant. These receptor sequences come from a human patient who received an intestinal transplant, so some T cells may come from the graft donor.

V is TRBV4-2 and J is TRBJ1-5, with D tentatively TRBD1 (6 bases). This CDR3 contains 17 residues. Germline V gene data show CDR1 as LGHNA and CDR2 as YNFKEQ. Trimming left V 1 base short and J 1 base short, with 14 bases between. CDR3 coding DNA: TGTGCCAGCAGCCAAGCCCCCAGAACAGGGAGCAATCAGCCCCAGCATTTT. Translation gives CASSQAPRTGSNQPQHF.

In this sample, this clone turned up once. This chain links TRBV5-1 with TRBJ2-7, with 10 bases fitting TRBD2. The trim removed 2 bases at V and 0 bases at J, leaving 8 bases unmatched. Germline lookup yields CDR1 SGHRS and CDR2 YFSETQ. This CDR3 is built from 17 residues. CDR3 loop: CASSLGSGRTSSYEQYF. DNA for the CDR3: TGCGCCAGCAGCTTAGGTAGCGGGAGGACGAGCTCCTACGAGCAGTACTTC.

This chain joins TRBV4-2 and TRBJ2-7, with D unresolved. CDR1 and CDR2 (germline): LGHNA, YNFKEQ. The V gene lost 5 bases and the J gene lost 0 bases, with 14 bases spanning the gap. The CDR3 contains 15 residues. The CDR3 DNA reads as TGTGCCAGCAGCTTGGATGGCCGCCACTCCTACGAGCAGTACTTC. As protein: CASSLDGRHSYEQYF.

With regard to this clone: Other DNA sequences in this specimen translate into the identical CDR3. CDR3 nucleotides: TGTGCCAGCAGTCTAGGAAGGAGTAACTATGGCTACACCTTC. It translates to CASSLGRSNYGYTF. The gene calls are TRBV28 and TRBJ1-2; D remains unclear. The V end lost 5 bases, the J end lost 1 base, and 11 bases lay between the germline ends. CDR1 is MDHEN and CDR2 is SYDVKM in the germline V gene. This CDR3 region has 14 residues.

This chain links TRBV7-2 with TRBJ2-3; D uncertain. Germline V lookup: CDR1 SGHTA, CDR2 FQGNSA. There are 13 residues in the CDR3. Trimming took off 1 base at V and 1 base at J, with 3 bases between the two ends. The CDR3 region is CASSLGGTDTQYF. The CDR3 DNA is TGTGCCAGCAGCTTAGGTGGCACAGATACGCAGTATTTT. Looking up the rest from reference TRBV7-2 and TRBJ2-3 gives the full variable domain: GAGVSQSPSNKVTEKGKDVELRCDPISGHTALYWYRQSLGQGLEFLIYFQGNSAPDKSGLPSDRFSAERTGGSVSTLTIQRTQQEDSAVYLCASSLGGTDTQYFGPGTRLTVL.

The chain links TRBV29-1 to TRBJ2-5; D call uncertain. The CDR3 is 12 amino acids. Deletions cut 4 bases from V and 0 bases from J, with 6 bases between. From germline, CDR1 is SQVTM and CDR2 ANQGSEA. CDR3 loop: CSVGSNQETQYF. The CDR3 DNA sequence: TGCAGCGTTGGTAGCAACCAAGAGACCCAGTACTTC.

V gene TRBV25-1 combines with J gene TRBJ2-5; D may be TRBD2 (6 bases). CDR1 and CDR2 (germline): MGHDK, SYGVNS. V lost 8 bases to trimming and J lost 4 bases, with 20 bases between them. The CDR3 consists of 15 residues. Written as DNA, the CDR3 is TGTGCCAGCGGCGAGGTGGGAGGTGGGAGAGAGACCCAGTACTTC. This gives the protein CASGEVGGGRETQYF.